These 4 T cell receptor beta chains were all obtained from the same sample, sequenced in a study of cytomegalovirus exposure and HLA in healthy donors (dated by TCRdb to about 2017). The library was built by means of the immunoSEQ multiplex PCR assay. For the multiplex PCR, a mixture combining 60 forward primers for TCR Vbeta segments and 13 reverse primers for TCR Jbeta segments was used. TCRdb took over this immuneACCESS table, retaining in-frame rearrangements with V and J assigned. Such tables are incomplete; in checked studies, under half of the missing clones stem from an unresolved V gene, and the remainder is unexplained. The sample has 150,000 to 200,000 clones on record. Jointly, the top ten make up 2.1% of the sample. Sequenced input: PBMCs. The origin of the receptors is a man aged 25-40 years in good health and CMV-seronegative.

The rearrangement joins TRBV7-2 to TRBJ1-2; TRBD1 might be the D (6 bases). V shed 5 bases and J shed 7 bases, with 14 bases lying between them. The length of the CDR3 is 13 residues. Germline lookup yields CDR1 SGHTA and CDR2 FQGNSA. CDR3 sequence: CASSAKTGRGYTF. In DNA, the CDR3 is TGTGCCAGCAGCGCCAAGACAGGACGTGGCTACACCTTC.

The chain combines TRBV28 with TRBJ1-5; maybe TRBD1 (6 bases). The CDR3 runs to 15 residues. V was shortened by 6 bases and J by 0 bases, with 12 bases between the two germline ends. CDR1 is MDHEN and CDR2 is SYDVKM in the germline V gene. CDR3 region: CASSARGPSNQPQHF. The DNA of the CDR3 is TGTGCCAGCAGCGCCAGGGGCCCTAGCAATCAGCCCCAGCATTTT.

CDR3 nucleotides: TGCGCCAGCAGCTTGTTCGGGGGGCGATCCCTCGAGCAGTACTTC. It codes for CASSLFGGRSLEQYF. V and J are TRBV5-1 and TRBJ2-7, with D perhaps TRBD2 (7 bases). Trimming stripped 1 base from V and 6 bases from J, with 17 bases between. This CDR3 comprises 15 residues. The germline CDR1 and CDR2 sequences are SGHRS and YFSETQ.

The CDR3, as DNA: TGTGCCGGGAACCGGGACAGGGGCCATGAGCAGTTCTTC. This gives the protein CAGNRDRGHEQFF. V usage is TRBV6-6 and J usage is TRBJ2-1; 10 nucleotides line up with TRBD1. This CDR3 contains 13 residues. The junction had 9 bases not matched to a gene; V was cut back by 11 bases and J by 8 bases. The germline CDR1 and CDR2 sequences are MNHNY and SVGAGI (reference sequence).